This T cell receptor beta chain stems from a study of beta chain features in type 1 diabetes. As concerns this clone: What it binds is unknown.

This CDR3 has 13 residues. CDR1 SEHNR and CDR2 FQNEAQ come from the germline V gene (reference sequence). The V gene lost 5 bases and the J gene lost 4 bases, with 12 bases spanning the gap. Study results and limitations: Any HLA effect on TCRB rearrangement was left unresolved by small sub-analyses. There were fewer insertions and more deletions at the VDJ junctions of type 1 diabetes patients.

The investigators reverse transcribed all of the isolated RNA, so they sequenced expressed TCRB transcripts. This table comes from immunoSEQ multiplex PCR, and its TCRdb copy is limited to in-frame clones, with some not included. The repertoire holds about 900,000 clones, with 17% as singletons. Sorting produced populations that all topped 98% purity. This TCR was recovered from a woman aged 18-30 years in good health. The gene calls are TRBV7-9 and TRBJ2-7; D tentatively fits TRBD1 or TRBD2 (5 bases each). The sample taken for sequencing was naive CD4+ T cells from blood. CDR3 bases: TGTGCCAGCAGCCAAATGGGGGAGTACGAGCAGTACTTC. Protein sequence: CASSQMGEYEQYF.